This T cell receptor beta chain was captured by sequencing in a study of cytomegalovirus exposure and HLA in healthy donors. Study findings and constraints: A few chains linked to CMV were shown in vitro to be specific for CMV antigens. Serostatus for CMV was the only available immune exposure information. Productive status was seen about 87% or about 30% of the time for most TCR beta V segments in an earlier analysis. Later analysis showed most CMV-associated TCR beta chains appearing HLA-restricted.

Losses at the gene ends were 5 bases for V and 2 bases for J; bases not matched to a gene: 8. CDR1 is SNHLY, CDR2 FYNNEI, per germline. CDR3 length: 15 amino acids. The PCR used 60 Vbeta and 13 Jbeta primers. Assay used: immunoSEQ multiplex PCR; TCRdb lists only in-frame clones, some missing. The sample's table shows 40,000 to 65,000 clones. To note about this clone: What it recognizes is unknown.

What was sequenced was PBMCs. This chain uses TRBV2 with TRBJ1-2; 7 nucleotides agree with TRBD1. This receptor was identified in a man aged 40-50 years in good health and CMV-seropositive. The CDR3: CASSNTGVGNYGYTF. CDR3 nucleotide sequence: TGTGCCAGCAGTAATACAGGGGTTGGGAACTATGGCTACACCTTC.